This entry lists 3 T cell receptor beta chains sequenced from one sample in a study of synovial regulatory T cells in juvenile arthritis. Data came from immunoSEQ multiplex PCR; TCRdb stores just in-frame clones and leaves some out. The sample holds 9,000 to 10,000 clones. Sequencing used Treg cells from blood. Subset given: remaining (HLA-DR-negative) circulating blood Treg cells. Source of these receptors: a donor aged 2-30 years with juvenile idiopathic arthritis.

J is TRBJ2-7 and V is TRBV5-1; the TRBD1 assignment by TCRdb is unverifiable without DNA. The CDR3 sequence is 15 residues long. DNA was not recorded. Germline CDR1 and CDR2: SGHRS and YFSETQ. CDR3 amino acids: CASSLGGQVNYEQYF.

The genes are TRBV18 and TRBJ1-1. In germline, CDR1 is KGHSH, CDR2 LQKENI. This CDR3 has 15 amino acids. This entry has no DNA. The CDR3 is CASSPGPGGRTEAFF.

J is TRBJ1-3 and V is TRBV9. This CDR3 contains 12 residues. No DNA sequence was recorded. Germline loops: CDR1 SGDLS, CDR2 YYNGEE. Here the CDR3 reads CASSASGNTIYF. Combining the CDR3 with reference TRBV9 and TRBJ1-3 gives the whole variable domain DSGVTQTPKHLITATGQRVTLRCSPRSGDLSVYWYQQSLDQGLQFLIQYYNGEERAKGNILERFSAQQFPDLHSELNLSSLELGDSALYFCASSASGNTIYFGEGSWLTVV.